The present T cell receptor (beta chain) was sequenced within a study of blood T cell repertoires in COVID-19. Overall study: The study drew acute and convalescent COVID-19 samples from the United States, Italy and Spain. PBMCs, B-cell-depleted T cells, or T cells were the source of the cDNA or gDNA that made up the material.

The J segment lost 7 bases and the V segment lost 7 bases, leaving 11 bases of the junction unmatched. CDR1 and CDR2 (germline): SGHRS, YFSETQ. The CDR3 is 15 amino acids. Per the original data handling: Reference gene primer amplification in the assay estimated nucleated cell counts. Assay used: immunoSEQ multiplex PCR; TCRdb lists only in-frame clones, some missing. The V and J calls and clone size were taken over from that table, and D and trimming were inferred from the DNA. The sample includes some 250,000 clones, more than 75% of them seen just once. The sequenced material came from peripheral blood. The genes are TRBV5-1 and TRBJ2-2; 9 bases align to TRBD2. This clonotype was sampled from a woman aged 25-40 years who had recovered from COVID-19. Written as DNA, the CDR3 is TGCGCCAGCTCCAAGCGGGGGGCTAGTGGCGGGGAGCTGTTTTTT. As protein: CASSKRGASGGELFF.